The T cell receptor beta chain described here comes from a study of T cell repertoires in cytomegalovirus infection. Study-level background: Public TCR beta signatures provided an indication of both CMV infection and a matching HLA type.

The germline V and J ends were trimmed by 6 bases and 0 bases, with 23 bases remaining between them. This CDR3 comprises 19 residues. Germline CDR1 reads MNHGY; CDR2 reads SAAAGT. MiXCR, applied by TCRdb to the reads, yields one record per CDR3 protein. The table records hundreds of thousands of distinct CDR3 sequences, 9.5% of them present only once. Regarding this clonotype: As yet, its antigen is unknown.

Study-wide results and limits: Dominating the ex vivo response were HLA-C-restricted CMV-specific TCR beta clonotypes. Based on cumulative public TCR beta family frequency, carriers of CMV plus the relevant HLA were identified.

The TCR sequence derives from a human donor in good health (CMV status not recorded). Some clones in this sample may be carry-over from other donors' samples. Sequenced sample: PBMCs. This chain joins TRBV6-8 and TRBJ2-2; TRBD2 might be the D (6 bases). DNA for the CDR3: TGTGCCAGCAGCCCAAGGCTCGCCGGGGGTTTCGCGAACACCGGGGAGCTGTTTTTT. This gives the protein CASSPRLAGGFANTGELFF.